This TCR beta chain came from a study of blood T cell repertoires in COVID-19. Study-level information: Italy, Spain and the United States were the sources of the convalescent and acute COVID-19 samples. Sample material is recorded as cDNA or gDNA derived from T cells, B-cell-depleted T cells, or PBMCs.

As processed by the authors: Reference gene primer amplification yielded estimated nucleated cell counts. Here immunoSEQ multiplex PCR was the method, and the copy in TCRdb shows in-frame clones only, minus some. V, J and clone size derive from that table, while D and trimming were established from the DNA sequence. The table includes about 85,000 clones, around 88% detected once. Germline CDR1 is MNHEY and CDR2 is SVGAGI. CDR3 length: 15 amino acids. V gave up 6 bases and J gave up 6 bases; unmatched junction bases: 13. Sequencing was performed on peripheral blood. The receptor was isolated from a man in his sixties with acute or convalescent COVID-19. The chain joins TRBV6-5 to TRBJ1-1, with 7 bases lining up with TRBD1. The CDR3 is CASSLKTGSHSEAFF. DNA for the CDR3: TGTGCCAGCAGCCTAAAGACAGGGTCCCACTCTGAAGCTTTCTTT.